This TCR beta chain was captured by sequencing in a study of T cell responses to AZD1222 COVID-19 vaccine. The study, taken as a whole, reports: Nearly half of spike-specific TCRs reportedly target unmutated variant regions.

CDR3 length equals 11 residues. From germline, CDR1 is SQVTM and CDR2 ANQGSEA. V lost 2 bases to trimming and J lost 6 bases, with 7 bases between them. About this clone itself: Its antigen remains unidentified.

Here immunoSEQ multiplex PCR was the method, and the copy in TCRdb shows in-frame clones only, minus some. This sample has tens of thousands of clones, with approximately 83% found just once. The source of this sequence is an adult in good health. The chain uses TRBV29-1 and TRBJ1-2; maybe TRBD1 (6 bases). The specimen was peripheral blood, collected on day 0 of AZD1222 vaccination. The CDR3 DNA sequence: TGCAGCGTTGAAACAGGGAATGGCTACACCTTC. Translated, it gives CSVETGNGYTF.